One sample yielded the 30 T cell receptor beta chains listed below, sequenced in a study of early T cells in non-severe SARS-CoV-2 infection. TCRdb fed the 5' RACE reads into MiXCR, producing one record per CDR3 protein. The data hold 60,000 or so distinct CDR3 sequences, with approximately 12% observed a single time. The sequenced sample consisted of whole blood. The origin of the receptors is an adult who was a healthcare worker with PCR-confirmed SARS-CoV-2 infection or an uninfected control (not recorded which).

This clonotype was observed at least ten times. V gene TRBV12-3 or TRBV12-4 combines with J gene TRBJ1-3; no clear D gene. Trimming removed 3 bases from V and 7 bases from J, with 7 bases in between. There are 12 residues in the CDR3. CDR3 sequence reads: CASSFVGNTIYF. For the CDR3, the DNA is TGTGCCAGCAGTTTTGTGGGGAACACCATATATTTT.

The chain combines TRBV28 with TRBJ1-4; D might be TRBD1 (6 bases). CDR1 MDHEN and CDR2 SYDVKM come from the germline V gene. The CDR3 runs to 14 residues. Trimming removed 3 bases from V and 7 bases from J, with 12 bases in between. CDR3 bases: TGTGCCAGCAGTTTGCAGGGGTCCCGTGAAAAACTGTTTTTT. This sequence encodes CASSLQGSREKLFF.

The DNA for the CDR3 is TGTGCCAGCAGCCTCGGACTAGCGGACATACAAGCTGAGCAGTTCTTC. Encoded protein: CASSLGLADIQAEQFF. The rearrangement links TRBV9 to TRBJ2-1; 10 bases are a match to TRBD2. Losses at the gene ends were 4 bases for V and 9 bases for J; bases not matched to a gene: 13. The CDR3 sequence is 16 residues long. Per the germline V gene, CDR1 is SGDLS and CDR2 is YYNGEE.

This clonotype was recorded many times. V and J are TRBV24-1 and TRBJ2-1; either TRBD1 or TRBD2 may fit D (6 bases each). The CDR3 is 15 amino acids. The V and J ends lost 0 bases and 9 bases respectively, with 14 bases between them. Germline CDR1 is KGHDR and CDR2 is SFDVKD. This CDR3 is CATSDLSGGKGEQFF. In nucleotides, the CDR3 is TGTGCCACCAGTGATTTGTCCGGGGGCAAGGGTGAGCAGTTCTTC.

Of note for this clonotype: Given a much more abundant clone one base away, this may be a read error. The V gene is TRBV12-3 or TRBV12-4, the J gene TRBJ2-3; D remains unclear. This CDR3 comprises 14 residues. CDR3 sequence: CAISSEGRTNTQYF. The CDR3 DNA follows: TGTGCCATCAGTTCCGAAGGTAGAACCAATACGCAGTATTTT.

This clonotype was counted a few times. The chain is built from TRBV5-5 and TRBJ2-5; 11 bases agree with TRBD2. V shed 4 bases, J shed 4 bases, and the junction held 3 bases outside the gene matches. Germline assignment: CDR1 SGHKS and CDR2 YYEKEE (reference sequence). This CDR3 has 14 residues. CDR3 DNA sequence: TGTGCCAGCAGCCAAACTAGCGGGGGAGAGACCCAGTACTTC. It encodes CASSQTSGGETQYF.

The sample holds a few counts of this clonotype. This sequence joins TRBV18 and TRBJ2-7; maybe TRBD2 (7 bases). Germline V gene lookup returns CDR1 KGHSH and CDR2 LQKENI. The CDR3 loop spans 15 amino acids. Trimming shortened V by 1 base and J by 5 bases, and 15 bases separated the two germline ends. DNA for the CDR3: TGTGCCAGCTCACCACGGAGGGGGGGCCTCAACGAGCAGTACTTC. Translation gives CASSPRRGGLNEQYF.

V gene TRBV18 combines with J gene TRBJ2-5; D unresolved. There are 16 residues in the CDR3. Germline lookup yields CDR1 KGHSH and CDR2 LQKENI. Trimming stripped 0 bases from V and 5 bases from J, with 16 bases between. The CDR3 loop is CASSPPAAGLKETQYF. DNA for the CDR3: TGTGCCAGCTCACCACCCGCAGCTGGCCTCAAGGAGACCCAGTACTTC.

This clonotype was counted between two and nine times. This rearrangement joins TRBV20-1 to TRBJ2-7; D gene uncertain. The V end was cut by 0 bases, the J end by 7 bases, with 10 bases between. CDR1 and CDR2 (germline): DFQATT, SNEGSKA (reference sequence). The CDR3 runs 12 residues. DNA of the CDR3: TGCAGTGCTAGAGACCCTCGTGAAGAGCAGTACTTC. Encoded protein: CSARDPREEQYF.

The chain recombines TRBV29-1 with TRBJ1-1, with 11 bases fitting TRBD1. The ends lost 1 base at V and 6 bases at J; junction bases unmatched: 1. Germline V gene data show CDR1 as SQVTM and CDR2 as ANQGSEA. There are 13 residues in the CDR3. The CDR3 DNA is TGCAGCGTTGAAGGGACAGGGGGCGCTGAAGCTTTCTTT. Translating it yields CSVEGTGGAEAFF.

The table lists this clonotype with many counts. The chain joins TRBV27 to TRBJ1-2; 7 bases are a match to TRBD1. The CDR3 runs 13 residues. Germline CDR1 MNHEY, CDR2 SMNVEV (reference sequence). V dropped 2 bases and J dropped 3; count of bases not matched to a gene: 0. As DNA, the CDR3 is TGTGCCAGCAGTTTACAGGGGGACTATGGCTACACCTTC. This codes for CASSLQGDYGYTF.

This clonotype was picked up a small number of times. CDR3 nucleotides: TGTGCCAGCTCACCACCGATGGGGGATGGCTACACCTTC. Translating gives CASSPPMGDGYTF. This chain connects TRBV18 to TRBJ1-2, with D perhaps TRBD1 (5 bases). Germline CDR1 and CDR2: KGHSH and LQKENI. V gave up 0 bases and J gave up 6 bases, with 8 bases separating them. CDR3 length equals 13 residues.

Many counts were recorded for this clonotype. V is TRBV11-2 and J is TRBJ2-5, with D unresolved. V was clipped by 1 base and J by 5 bases, with 2 bases between them. The germline gives CDR1 SGHAT, CDR2 FQNNGV. There are 11 residues in the CDR3. The CDR3, as DNA: TGTGCCAGCAGCTTAGGGGAGACCCAGTACTTC. Translated, it gives CASSLGETQYF.

This clonotype was counted only a few times. The chain combines TRBV28 with TRBJ1-1, with D unresolved. The CDR3 consists of 12 residues. Germline V gene data show CDR1 as MDHEN and CDR2 as SYDVKM. The germline V and J ends were trimmed by 3 bases and 6 bases, with 8 bases remaining between them. CDR3 DNA sequence: TGTGCCAGCAGTTTTCAGACACCTGAAGCTTTCTTT. It encodes CASSFQTPEAFF.

The chain joins TRBV7-6 to TRBJ2-7; 8 nucleotides line up with TRBD2. This CDR3 has 16 residues. J lost 0 bases, V lost 1 base, and 5 bases had no gene match. The germline gives CDR1 SGHVS, CDR2 FNYEAQ. The CDR3 DNA reads TGTGCCAGCAGCTTAGGCCCTAGCGGGTACTCCTACGAGCAGTACTTC. Its protein is CASSLGPSGYSYEQYF.

This chain uses TRBV20-1 with TRBJ2-2; TRBD2 agrees at 16 bases. This CDR3 comprises 20 residues. CDR1 is DFQATT, CDR2 SNEGSKA, per germline (reference sequence). V dropped 0 bases and J dropped 2; count of bases not matched to a gene: 9. CDR3 DNA: TGCAGTGCTAGAGATCTGCGGGGACTAGCGGGAGGGCCTAACACCGGGGAGCTGTTTTTT. It specifies CSARDLRGLAGGPNTGELFF.

This clonotype has ten or more counts. The gene calls are TRBV29-1 and TRBJ2-3, with 9 nucleotides matching TRBD2. The V segment lost 4 bases and the J segment 4 bases; nucleotides outside the gene matches: 6. Germline V gene data show CDR1 as SQVTM and CDR2 as ANQGSEA. This CDR3 is 14 amino acids long. The CDR3 here is CSVVPSGAPDTQYF. Here the CDR3 DNA reads TGCAGCGTTGTGCCTAGCGGGGCTCCAGATACGCAGTATTTT.

Many counts were recorded for this clonotype. The rearrangement links TRBV6-2 or TRBV6-3 to TRBJ1-1; TRBD1 matches 7 bases. Germline loops: CDR1 MNHEY, CDR2 SVGEGT. CDR3 length: 14 amino acids. The V and J ends lost 8 bases and 6 bases, in that order; junction bases with no gene match: 12. CDR3 in DNA: TGTGCCAGCCGCTCGGACGGGACAGTGGCTGAAGCTTTCTTT. Amino acid sequence: CASRSDGTVAEAFF.

This clonotype has ten or more counts. CDR3 loop: CASSFRASANTGELFF. The CDR3 nucleotides read TGTGCCAGCAGTTTTAGGGCTAGCGCGAACACCGGGGAGCTGTTTTTT. This chain connects TRBV27 to TRBJ2-2; D might be TRBD2 (6 bases). Germline V gives CDR1 MNHEY, CDR2 SMNVEV (reference sequence). There are 16 residues in the CDR3. Trimming removed 3 bases at V and 0 bases at J, with 11 bases between.

The chain employs TRBV4-3 and TRBJ2-5; 7 nucleotides agree with TRBD1. Per germline, CDR1 LGHNA and CDR2 YSLEER. The CDR3 sequence is 17 residues long. The V and J ends lost 0 bases and 2 bases, in that order; junction bases with no gene match: 9. CDR3: CASSQDIGGQRQETQYF. In DNA form, the CDR3 reads TGCGCCAGCAGCCAAGATATAGGGGGACAGAGACAAGAGACCCAGTACTTC.

The chain joins TRBV10-3 to TRBJ2-7; possibly TRBD1 for D (6 bases). Trimming pared 10 bases from V and 3 bases from J, leaving 10 bases between. Germline V gene lookup returns CDR1 ENHRY and CDR2 SYGVKD. The CDR3 covers 11 residues. The CDR3 sequence: CATGDNYEQYF. The CDR3 DNA follows: TGTGCCACTGGGGACAACTACGAGCAGTACTTC.

At least ten counts were recorded for this clonotype. The J gene is TRBJ1-5, the V gene TRBV19; D unresolved. The CDR3 is 15 amino acids. Trimming removed 5 bases at V and 2 bases at J, with 13 bases between. The germline V gene has CDR1 LNHDA and CDR2 SQIVND (reference sequence). CDR3 in DNA: TGTGCCAGTAGTGTGATACTGGAGCGCAATCAGCCCCAGCATTTT. Amino acids: CASSVILERNQPQHF.

This clonotype was detected many times. The chain carries TRBV20-1 and TRBJ1-6; possibly TRBD1 for D (5 bases). The germline V gene has CDR1 DFQATT and CDR2 SNEGSKA (reference sequence). The V and J ends lost 1 base and 6 bases respectively, with 10 bases between them. The CDR3 runs 14 residues. The CDR3 region has the DNA TGCAGTGCTAGAGGCCCGGGACTTAATTCACCCCTCCACTTT. This gives the protein CSARGPGLNSPLHF.

The CDR3 nucleotides read TGTGCCAGTACCGGGACAGGGCGCGTCGAGCAGTACTTC. Its protein is CASTGTGRVEQYF. The chain couples TRBV7-9 to TRBJ2-7; 9 bases are shared with TRBD1. V dropped 9 bases and J dropped 6; count of bases not matched to a gene: 9. The CDR3 runs to 13 residues. CDR1 and CDR2 from the germline V gene are SEHNR and FQNEAQ (reference sequence).

This chain links TRBV29-1 with TRBJ2-2; D is unresolved. V gave up 1 base and J gave up 1 base, with 10 bases separating them. This CDR3 comprises 15 residues. CDR1 and CDR2 from the germline V gene are SQVTM and ANQGSEA. The CDR3 loop is CSVEGSLRNTGELFF. CDR3 DNA sequence: TGCAGCGTTGAAGGCAGCCTAAGGAACACCGGGGAGCTGTTTTTT.

This chain uses TRBV20-1 with TRBJ1-1; D remains ambiguous. Per the germline V gene, CDR1 is DFQATT and CDR2 is SNEGSKA (reference sequence). This CDR3 contains 14 residues. Trimming took off 3 bases at V and 2 bases at J, with 13 bases between the two ends. In DNA form, the CDR3 reads TGCAGTGCTAGTTTCGCCCCCCGAAACACTGAAGCTTTCTTT. Its translation is CSASFAPRNTEAFF.

The rearrangement joins TRBV7-9 to TRBJ2-3; TRBD2 aligns across 12 bases. Germline lookup yields CDR1 SEHNR and CDR2 FQNEAQ (reference sequence). The trim removed 5 bases at V and 5 bases at J, leaving 8 bases unmatched. The CDR3 is 16 residues long. This CDR3 reads CASSQGLAGGKDTQYF. The CDR3 nucleotides read TGTGCCAGCAGCCAGGGACTAGCGGGTGGTAAAGATACGCAGTATTTT.

There are a few counts of this clonotype. The rearrangement links TRBV7-9 to TRBJ1-1, with 10 bases identical to TRBD1. The germline V gene has CDR1 SEHNR and CDR2 FQNEAQ (reference sequence). V trimming: 4 bases; J trimming: 7 bases; junction bases outside the gene matches: 15. The CDR3 is made up of 17 amino acids. The CDR3 protein is CASSSTAIRTGGLEAFF. CDR3 nucleotides: TGTGCCAGCAGCTCCACAGCTATCCGGACAGGGGGTCTTGAAGCTTTCTTT.

This clonotype came up many times. The rearrangement links TRBV2 to TRBJ1-1, with unresolved D. Between the trimmed V and J ends, which lost 2 bases and 5 bases, there was a span of 9 bases. The germline gives CDR1 SNHLY, CDR2 FYNNEI. This CDR3 has 13 amino acids. CDR3 nucleotides: TGTGCCAGCAGTGAACGCGCGATAACTGAAGCTTTCTTT. Translating it yields CASSERAITEAFF.

This clonotype was counted at least ten times. The genes are TRBV4-2 and TRBJ2-7; TRBD2 aligns across 8 bases. The CDR3 is made up of 15 amino acids. CDR1 is LGHNA and CDR2 is YNFKEQ in the germline V gene. V shed 1 base, J shed 1 base, and the junction held 3 bases outside the gene matches. CDR3 sequence: CASSQGSGTSYEQYF. Written as DNA, the CDR3 is TGTGCCAGCAGCCAAGGTAGCGGGACGTCCTACGAGCAGTACTTC.